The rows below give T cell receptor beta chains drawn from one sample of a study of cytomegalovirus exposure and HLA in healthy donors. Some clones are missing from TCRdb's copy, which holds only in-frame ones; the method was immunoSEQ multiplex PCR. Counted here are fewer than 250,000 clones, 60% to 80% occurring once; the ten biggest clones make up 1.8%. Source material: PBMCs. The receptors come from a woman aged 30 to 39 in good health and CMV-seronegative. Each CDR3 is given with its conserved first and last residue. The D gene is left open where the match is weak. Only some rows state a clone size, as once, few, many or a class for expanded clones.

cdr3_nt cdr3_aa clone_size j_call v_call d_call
TGCAGCGCTCACGAGGGGGCCCGTACTGAAGCTTTCTTT CSAHEGARTEAFF NA TRBJ1-1 TRBV29-1 TRBD1
TGCAGCGTCCTACAGGAATACGAGCAGTACTTC CSVLQEYEQYF NA TRBJ2-7 TRBV29-1 NA
TGTGCCAGCAGCCGAGAGACTAGCGGGAGCCCGTATGAGCAGTTCTTC CASSRETSGSPYEQFF few TRBJ2-1 TRBV11-3 TRBD2
TGTGCCAAGTGGGGGGGCCACGAGCAGTACTTC CAKWGGHEQYF NA TRBJ2-7 TRBV2 NA
TGCGCCAGCAGGCGGGACACTGAAGCTTTCTTT CASRRDTEAFF NA TRBJ1-1 TRBV5-1 NA
TGTGCCATCAGGGACCCCAGGGATTCACCCCTCCACTTT CAIRDPRDSPLHF NA TRBJ1-6 TRBV10-3 NA
TGCGCCAGCAGCTTGGGTGGTACCACTAGCACAGATACGCAGTATTTT CASSLGGTTSTDTQYF NA TRBJ2-3 TRBV5-1 NA
TGTGCCAGCAGTCCCTTTGGCAGGCAGCCCCAGCATTTT CASSPFGRQPQHF once TRBJ1-5 TRBV6-5 NA
TGTGCCAGCAGTTACTCAGGGGCCAATGAGCAGTTCTTC CASSYSGANEQFF NA TRBJ2-1 TRBV6-5 NA
TGTGCCAGCAGTTTGGGAGGGACCTACGAGCAGTACTTC CASSLGGTYEQYF NA TRBJ2-7 TRBV27 TRBD2
TGTGCCAGCAGCTCGCCCGCTTCAGGGCATGGCTACACCTTC CASSSPASGHGYTF NA TRBJ1-2 TRBV7-8 NA
TGTGCCAGTAGTGAATCCTCTAGCGGGAGAAGGAATGAGCAGTTCTTC CASSESSSGRRNEQFF once TRBJ2-1 TRBV19 TRBD2
TGCGCCAGCAGCTCCACCGGTCCCTCTGGAAACACCATATATTTT CASSSTGPSGNTIYF once TRBJ1-3 TRBV5-1 NA
TGTGCCAGCAGCTTGGGACAGTACACCTATGGCTACACCTTC CASSLGQYTYGYTF NA TRBJ1-2 TRBV7-9 TRBD1
TGTGCCACCAGCGCCCCCGGTCAGCCCCAGCATTTT CATSAPGQPQHF NA TRBJ1-5 TRBV15 NA
TGTGCCAGCAGCCCACTCCGGGGTGGGGGCCCCTACGAGCAGTACTTC CASSPLRGGGPYEQYF NA TRBJ2-7 TRBV11-2 NA
TGTGCCAGCAGCTCCTACAACAGGGACGACACTGAAGCTTTCTTT CASSSYNRDDTEAFF NA TRBJ1-1 TRBV7-8 NA
TGTGCCAGCTCGAAGGGGGTGGCAACATTACGAGCTAACTATGGCTACACCTTC CASSKGVATLRANYGYTF NA TRBJ1-2 TRBV2 NA
TGTGCCAGCAGCTTGGAGTTGGGAACAGGGACCGAGCAGTACTTC CASSLELGTGTEQYF medium-sized TRBJ2-7 TRBV5-6 NA
TGTGCCAGCAGTCTAGCGGGAGGGTTACAAGAGACCCAGTACTTC CASSLAGGLQETQYF few TRBJ2-5 TRBV6-5 TRBD2
TGTGCCAGCCGACAGGGGGGCTACAATGAGCAGTTCTTC CASRQGGYNEQFF NA TRBJ2-1 TRBV2 TRBD1
TGTGCTAGCAGCCTCGGAGGCACAGATACGCAGTATTTT CASSLGGTDTQYF NA TRBJ2-3 TRBV7-7 NA
TGTGCCATCAGTGAGTACTTTCCGGACTCCTATGGCTACACCTTC CAISEYFPDSYGYTF NA TRBJ1-2 TRBV10-3 NA
TGTGCCAGTGGGGACAGGCCTTCTAACTATGGCTACACCTTC CASGDRPSNYGYTF NA TRBJ1-2 TRBV19 TRBD1
TGTGCCAGCATCATGAGACTTGCCAGACAGGGCCTTGGCTACACCTTC CASIMRLARQGLGYTF few TRBJ1-2 TRBV21-1 NA
TGTGCCAGCAGTGAAATACTGCGCCAAGAGACCCAGTACTTC CASSEILRQETQYF NA TRBJ2-5 TRBV2 NA
TGTGCCACCAGCAGAGAGTATTTGCAGGATTCACCCCTCCACTTT CATSREYLQDSPLHF NA TRBJ1-6 TRBV15 NA
TGCGCCAGCAGCCCCCGACAGGGTACAGATACGCAGTATTTT CASSPRQGTDTQYF few TRBJ2-3 TRBV4-1 TRBD1
TGTGCTAGTGGTTTGGTACTAGCGGGAGGGCCGCGGCAAGAGACCCAGTACTTC CASGLVLAGGPRQETQYF NA TRBJ2-5 TRBV12-5 TRBD2
TGTGCCAGTAGTCCGAGACAGAACCCAGCTAACTATGGCTACACCTTC CASSPRQNPANYGYTF NA TRBJ1-2 TRBV19 NA
TGTGCCAGCAGCTTAGGACTACAGGGTAGAAATGAGCAGTTCTTC CASSLGLQGRNEQFF NA TRBJ2-1 TRBV11-2 NA
TGTGCCAGCAGCAGAATAGCGGGGTCCCAAGAGACCCAGTACTTC CASSRIAGSQETQYF NA TRBJ2-5 TRBV9 TRBD2
TGTGCCAGCAGACCGGGACTTAGCACAGATACGCAGTATTTT CASRPGLSTDTQYF NA TRBJ2-3 TRBV6-5 NA
TGTGCCAGCCAACAGGGAATCGACCGGAATCAGCCCCAGCATTTT CASQQGIDRNQPQHF NA TRBJ1-5 TRBV6-1 NA
TGTGCCAGCAGCTCTCAGACTTCCATCGCCCCGTACTTC CASSSQTSIAPYF NA TRBJ2-7 TRBV5-4 NA
TGTGCCAGCAGCGTCGGGACAGGGGGGAGGAATGAGCAGTTCTTC CASSVGTGGRNEQFF NA TRBJ2-1 TRBV9 TRBD1
TGTGCCAGCTCACCTAGTCAAGAGACCCAGTACTTC CASSPSQETQYF NA TRBJ2-5 TRBV18 NA
TGTGCCAGCAGTGAACAGGGGCAGAATCAGCCCCAGCATTTT CASSEQGQNQPQHF many TRBJ1-5 TRBV2 NA
TGTGCCAGCACCGATCTCCTCGGGGATGAAAAACTGTTTTTT CASTDLLGDEKLFF NA TRBJ1-4 TRBV2 NA
TGTGCCAGCAGCTTTATCGGTATTCAAGCTTTCTTT CASSFIGIQAFF NA TRBJ1-1 TRBV11-3 NA
TGTGCCAGCAGTGAGGCCAGGGCTCGAACCTACGAGCAGTACTTC CASSEARARTYEQYF once TRBJ2-7 TRBV2 NA